The 10 T cell receptor beta chains below all came from one sample that was sequenced in a study of T cell repertoires in cytomegalovirus infection. TCRdb re-called the reads through MiXCR, storing one row per CDR3 protein. The sample lists about a million distinct CDR3 sequences; approximately 33% were seen once. The antigens of these receptors remain unknown. Here the sequenced sample was cultured CD8+ T cells from PBMCs, taken from culture after CMV antigen stimulation. All receptors come from a human donor in good health (CMV status not recorded). Some clones in this sample may be carry-over from other donors' samples.

The chain recombines TRBV28 with TRBJ2-3; D perhaps matches TRBD2 (6 bases). The germline V gene has CDR1 MDHEN and CDR2 SYDVKM. Trimming took off 7 bases at V and 4 bases at J, with 18 bases between the two ends. The CDR3 is made up of 15 amino acids. CDR3 residues: CASTRPGLPPDTQYF. The CDR3 DNA is TGTGCCAGCACCCGTCCGGGACTGCCCCCAGATACGCAGTATTTT.

This clonotype was seen at least ten times. The chain couples TRBV4-1 to TRBJ2-5; either TRBD1 or TRBD2 may supply D (5 bases each). V was pared by 1 base and J by 5 bases, with 5 bases between. Germline V CDR1 and CDR2: MGHRA, YSYEKL. The CDR3 consists of 12 residues. The CDR3 nucleotides are TGCGCCAGCAGCCAAGGGGACGAGACCCAGTACTTC. Its protein product is CASSQGDETQYF.

This chain links TRBV19 with TRBJ2-4; 9 positions agree with TRBD1. Germline V gene sequence: CDR1 LNHDA, CDR2 SQIVND (reference sequence). The CDR3 runs 14 residues. With V trimmed by 11 bases and J by 9 bases, 14 bases remained unmatched. DNA of the CDR3: TGTGCCGTATCGTCGGGACAGGGAGTTAGCATTCAGTACTTC. The encoded protein is CAVSSGQGVSIQYF.

This clonotype has a count of ten or more. J is TRBJ1-1 and V is TRBV27; no reliable D call. The CDR3 loop spans 11 amino acids. Per germline, CDR1 MNHEY and CDR2 SMNVEV (reference sequence). V was cut by 3 bases and J by 7 bases, with 6 bases left in between. DNA of the CDR3: TGTGCCAGCAGTTTCGGGGTTGAAGCTTTCTTT. Protein product: CASSFGVEAFF.

This clonotype turned up a few times. The chain couples TRBV6-1 to TRBJ1-4; 7 nucleotides align to TRBD1. The CDR3 has 16 amino acids. V was clipped by 6 bases and J by 2 bases; unmatched bases: 9. Looked up from germline, CDR1 is MNHNS and CDR2 is SASEGT. The CDR3: CASSHRQGGTNEKLFF. The CDR3 DNA sequence: TGTGCCAGCAGCCACCGACAGGGTGGGACTAATGAAAAACTGTTTTTT.

This clonotype showed up just a few times. V is TRBV10-3 and J is TRBJ1-5; no clear D gene. From germline, CDR1 is ENHRY and CDR2 SYGVKD. CDR3 length: 12 amino acids. V shed 4 bases and J shed 7 bases, with 8 bases lying between them. This CDR3 is CAISASVQPQHF. CDR3 in DNA: TGTGCCATCAGTGCCTCAGTACAGCCCCAGCATTTT.

This clonotype was found a few times. V usage is TRBV7-2 and J usage is TRBJ1-2; no clear D. V lost 7 bases, J lost 0 bases, and 12 bases lay in between. The CDR3 covers 14 residues. Germline CDR1 is SGHTA and CDR2 is FQGNSA. This CDR3 reads CASILPATNYGYTF. DNA of the CDR3: TGTGCCAGCATCCTTCCGGCGACTAACTATGGCTACACCTTC.

Remarks on this clonotype: Mismatch with germline at one junction end may stem from a read error. The chain carries TRBV7-7 and TRBJ2-1; 8 nucleotides align to TRBD1. CDR3 length: 16 residues. The germline V gene has CDR1 SSHAT and CDR2 FNYEAQ (reference sequence). CDR3 residues: CASSRRTGGSYNEQFF. Written as DNA, the CDR3 is TGTGCTAGCAGCCGGCGCACAGGGGGCTCCTACAATGAGCAGTTCTTC.

A few counts support this clonotype. The chain joins TRBV2 to TRBJ1-2; D remains unclear. This CDR3 contains 12 residues. The germline V and J ends were trimmed by 10 bases and 6 bases, with 15 bases remaining between them. Germline V gives CDR1 SNHLY, CDR2 FYNNEI. CDR3 coding DNA: TGTGCCATCCGCCCGAGAGGAGATGGCTACACCTTC. Its translation is CAIRPRGDGYTF.

This clonotype was picked up one time. The chain employs TRBV5-1 and TRBJ1-3, with unresolved D. Deletions cut 1 base from V and 0 bases from J, with 8 bases between. The CDR3 runs 15 residues. Germline assignment: CDR1 SGHRS and CDR2 YFSETQ. Here the CDR3 reads CASSLNAVSGNTIYF. The DNA of the CDR3 is TGCGCCAGCAGCTTGAACGCAGTCTCTGGAAACACCATATATTTT. Full variable domain (outside the CDR3, taken from reference TRBV5-1 and TRBJ1-3): KAGVTQTPRYLIKTRGQQVTLSCSPISGHRSVSWYQQTPGQGLQFLFEYFSETQRNKGNFPGRFSGRQFSNSRSEMNVSTLELGDSALYLCASSLNAVSGNTIYFGEGSWLTVV.